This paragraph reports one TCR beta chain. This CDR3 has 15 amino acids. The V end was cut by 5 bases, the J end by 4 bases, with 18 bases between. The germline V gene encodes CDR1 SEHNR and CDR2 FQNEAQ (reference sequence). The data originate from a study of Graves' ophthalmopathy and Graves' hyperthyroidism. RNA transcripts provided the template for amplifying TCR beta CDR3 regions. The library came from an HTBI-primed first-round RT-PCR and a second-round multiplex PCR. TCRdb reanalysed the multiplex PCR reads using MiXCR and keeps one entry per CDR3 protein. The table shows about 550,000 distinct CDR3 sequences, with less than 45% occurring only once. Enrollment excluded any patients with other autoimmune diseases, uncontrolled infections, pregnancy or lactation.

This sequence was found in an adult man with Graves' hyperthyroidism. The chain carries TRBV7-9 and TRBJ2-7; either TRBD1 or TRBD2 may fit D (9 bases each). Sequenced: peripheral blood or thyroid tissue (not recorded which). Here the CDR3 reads CASSPSGTGMYEQYF. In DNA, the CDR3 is TGTGCCAGCAGCCCTAGCGGGACAGGGATGTACGAGCAGTACTTC. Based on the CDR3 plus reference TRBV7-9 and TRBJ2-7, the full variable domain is DTGVSQNPRHKITKRGQNVTFRCDPISEHNRLYWYRQTLGQGPEFLTYFQNEAQLEKSRLLSDRFSAERPKGSFSTLEIQRTEQGDSAMYLCASSPSGTGMYEQYFGPGTRLTVT.